Listed below are T cell receptor beta chains from one sample, sequenced in a study of blood T cell repertoires in COVID-19. TCRdb's table, derived via immunoSEQ multiplex PCR, lists solely in-frame clones and lacks some. The table includes 300,000 to 350,000 clones, approximately 85% detected once. The sample was PBMCs or T cells enriched from blood (not recorded which). The source of these receptors is a man in his thirties or forties who had recovered from COVID-19. Both conserved end residues are part of each CDR3. D genes are given only for firm matches. Clone sizes are given selectively: once, few, many, or a class where the clone is expanded.

J | size | D | V | DNA | CDR3
TRBJ1-4 | once | NA | TRBV7-3 | TGTGCCAGCAGCTTACACAGGTTTGGTCGGCAGGGTGGGGTTAGTGAAAAACTGTTTTTT | CASSLHRFGRQGGVSEKLFF
TRBJ2-3 | NA | TRBD1 | TRBV3-1/TRBV3-2 | TGTGCCAGCAGCTTTTGGACAGGGGGTACGGATACGCAGTATTTT | CASSFWTGGTDTQYF
TRBJ2-5 | NA | TRBD2 | TRBV9 | TGTGCCAGCAGCGTAGCTAGCGGGATTCAAGAGACCCAGTACTTC | CASSVASGIQETQYF
TRBJ1-1 | NA | NA | TRBV15 | TGTGCCACCAGCAGAGATTGGGCAGATAACACTGAAGCTTTCTTT | CATSRDWADNTEAFF
TRBJ2-1 | NA | TRBD2 | TRBV27 | TGTGCCAGCAGTTTAGTGCTAGCGGGGGGGCCGAGTGAGCAGTTCTTC | CASSLVLAGGPSEQFF
TRBJ1-2 | NA | NA | TRBV6-1 | TGTGCCAGCAGTGAAGTGGCAGGGGACTATGGCTACACCTTC | CASSEVAGDYGYTF
TRBJ2-1 | NA | TRBD2 | TRBV24-1 | TGTGCCACCAGTGATTTGGTGACCGGGACTAGCGGGGAGGCTGAGCAGTTCTTC | CATSDLVTGTSGEAEQFF
TRBJ1-4 | NA | NA | TRBV7-2 | TGTGCCAGCAGCCGCAGGACTACTAATGAAAAACTGTTTTTT | CASSRRTTNEKLFF
TRBJ1-3 | NA | TRBD1 | TRBV6-5 | TGTGCCAGCAGAACGGACAGGGCTGGAAACACCATATATTTT | CASRTDRAGNTIYF
TRBJ2-3 | NA | TRBD2 | TRBV5-1 | TGCGCCAGCAGCTTGGAACCGGTAGCGGGGGGCACAGATACGCAGTATTTT | CASSLEPVAGGTDTQYF
TRBJ1-2 | NA | TRBD1 | TRBV19 | TGTGCCAGTAGGTCGGGACAGGGGATCTATGGCTACACCTTC | CASRSGQGIYGYTF
TRBJ1-2 | NA | NA | TRBV7-8 | TGTGCCAGCAGCTTAGACTACGGTTTCTATGGCTACACCTTC | CASSLDYGFYGYTF